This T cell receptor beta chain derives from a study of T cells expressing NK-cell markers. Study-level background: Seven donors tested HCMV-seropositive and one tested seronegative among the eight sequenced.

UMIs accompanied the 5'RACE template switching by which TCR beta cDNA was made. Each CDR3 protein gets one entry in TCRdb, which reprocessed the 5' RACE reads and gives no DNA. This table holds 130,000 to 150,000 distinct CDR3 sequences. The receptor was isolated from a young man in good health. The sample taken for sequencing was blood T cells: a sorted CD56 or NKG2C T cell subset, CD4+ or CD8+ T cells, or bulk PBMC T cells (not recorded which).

The CDR3 loop is CASSQGAGPASSLHF. The V call is TRBV5-6, the J call TRBJ1-6; TCRdb returns TRBD1, unconfirmable since there is no DNA. CDR3 length: 15 amino acids. Germline-derived CDR1 and CDR2 are SGHDT and YYEEEE.